This TCR beta chain was sequenced in a study of identical twins. Findings and limits, study-wide: For out-of-frame alpha sequences shared by twins, low generation probability was in excess.

A universal primer site was incorporated via template switching, and the cDNA contained unique molecular identifiers. TCRdb passed the 5' RACE reads through MiXCR, listing each CDR3 protein once. Of around 160,000 distinct CDR3 sequences listed, around 3.6% were seen once; the top ten hold approximately 7.7%. The CDR3 length is 16 residues. This clonotype has ten or more counts. Its specificity is not known. The sample was memory T cells sorted from blood. The receptor's source is a man aged 18 to 29 in good health. V gene TRBV21-1 combines with J gene TRBJ2-1; no DNA check was done on the table's D call, TRBD2. TRBV21-1 is designated a pseudogene. The CDR3 nucleotides are TGTGCCATCAGCAAAGGAGGGAGTAGTTCCTACAATGAGCAGTTCTTC. Protein product: CAISKGGSSSYNEQFF.